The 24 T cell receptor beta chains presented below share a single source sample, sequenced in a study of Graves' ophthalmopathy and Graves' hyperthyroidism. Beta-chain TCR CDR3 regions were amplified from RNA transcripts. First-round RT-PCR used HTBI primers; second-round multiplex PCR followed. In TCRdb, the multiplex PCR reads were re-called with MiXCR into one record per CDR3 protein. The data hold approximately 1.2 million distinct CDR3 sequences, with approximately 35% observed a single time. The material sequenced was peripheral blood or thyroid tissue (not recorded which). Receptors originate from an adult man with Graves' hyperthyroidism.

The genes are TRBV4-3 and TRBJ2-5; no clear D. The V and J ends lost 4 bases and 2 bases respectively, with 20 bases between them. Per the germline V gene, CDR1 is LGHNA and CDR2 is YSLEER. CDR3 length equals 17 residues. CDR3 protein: CASSLSSKANRQETQYF. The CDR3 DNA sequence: TGCGCCAGCAGCCTTAGTTCCAAGGCAAATCGGCAAGAGACCCAGTACTTC.

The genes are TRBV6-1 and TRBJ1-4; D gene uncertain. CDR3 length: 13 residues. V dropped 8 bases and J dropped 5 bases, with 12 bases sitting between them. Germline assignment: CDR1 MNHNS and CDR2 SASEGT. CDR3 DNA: TGTGCCAGCTCGCGGGCGGGGAATGAAAAACTGTTTTTT. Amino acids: CASSRAGNEKLFF.

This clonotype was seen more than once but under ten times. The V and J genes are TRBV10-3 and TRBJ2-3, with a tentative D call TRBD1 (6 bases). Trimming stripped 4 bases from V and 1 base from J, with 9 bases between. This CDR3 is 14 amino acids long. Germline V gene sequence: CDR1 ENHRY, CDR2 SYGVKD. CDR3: CAISGGQGTDTQYF. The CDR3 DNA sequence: TGTGCCATCAGTGGGGGACAAGGCACAGATACGCAGTATTTT.

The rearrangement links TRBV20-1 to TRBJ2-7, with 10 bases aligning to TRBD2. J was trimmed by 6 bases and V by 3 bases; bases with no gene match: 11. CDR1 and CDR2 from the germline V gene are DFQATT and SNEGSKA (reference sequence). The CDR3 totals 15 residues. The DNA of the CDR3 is TGCAGTGCTAGGCGAGCGGGAGGGCCAGGGAGCGAGCAGTACTTC. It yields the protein CSARRAGGPGSEQYF.

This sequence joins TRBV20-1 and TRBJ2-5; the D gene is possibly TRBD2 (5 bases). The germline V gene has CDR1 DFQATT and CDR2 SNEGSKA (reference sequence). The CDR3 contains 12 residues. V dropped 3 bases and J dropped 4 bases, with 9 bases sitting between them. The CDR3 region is CSASRGTETQYF. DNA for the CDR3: TGCAGTGCTAGTCGGGGAACAGAGACCCAGTACTTC.

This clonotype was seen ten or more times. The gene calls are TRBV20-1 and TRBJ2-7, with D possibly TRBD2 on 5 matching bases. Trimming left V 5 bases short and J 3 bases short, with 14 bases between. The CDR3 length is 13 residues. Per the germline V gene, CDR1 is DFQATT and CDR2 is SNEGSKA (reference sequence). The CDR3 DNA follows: TGCAGTGCTCGGCGGGCATCCAACTACGAGCAGTACTTC. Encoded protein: CSARRASNYEQYF.

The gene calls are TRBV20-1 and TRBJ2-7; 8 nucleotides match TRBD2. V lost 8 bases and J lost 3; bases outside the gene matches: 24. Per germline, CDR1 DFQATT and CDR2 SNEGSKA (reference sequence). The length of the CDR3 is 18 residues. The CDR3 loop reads CSTEGGGRREGRRYEQYF. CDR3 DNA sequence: TGCAGTACTGAGGGAGGGGGTCGCCGGGAGGGCCGACGCTACGAGCAGTACTTC.

CDR3 amino acids: CASSLARGSTDTQYF. CDR3 nucleotide sequence: TGTGCCAGCAGCTTAGCTCGGGGGAGCACAGATACGCAGTATTTT. The gene calls are TRBV7-9 and TRBJ2-3; weak D call: TRBD2 (6 bases). Per the germline V gene, CDR1 is SEHNR and CDR2 is FQNEAQ (reference sequence). The CDR3 is 15 residues long. Trimming removed 0 bases from V and 0 bases from J, with 7 bases in between.

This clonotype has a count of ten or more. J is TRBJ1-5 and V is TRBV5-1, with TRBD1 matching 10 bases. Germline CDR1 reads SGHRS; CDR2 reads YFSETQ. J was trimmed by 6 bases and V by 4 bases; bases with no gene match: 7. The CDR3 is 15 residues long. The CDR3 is CASSPGQGGAQPQHF. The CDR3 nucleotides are TGCGCCAGCAGCCCCGGACAGGGGGGCGCTCAGCCCCAGCATTTT.

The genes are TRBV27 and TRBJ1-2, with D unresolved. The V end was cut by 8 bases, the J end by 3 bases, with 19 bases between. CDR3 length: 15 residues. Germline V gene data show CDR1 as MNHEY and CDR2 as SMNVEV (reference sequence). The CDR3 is CASSFRASAHYGYTF. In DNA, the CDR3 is TGTGCCAGCTCCTTTCGCGCCAGCGCTCACTATGGCTACACCTTC.

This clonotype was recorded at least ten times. The CDR3 region has the DNA TGTGCCAGCAGCTTGACAGGTGATAGCTCCTACGAGCAGTACTTC. This sequence encodes CASSLTGDSSYEQYF. The V call is TRBV7-2, the J call TRBJ2-7, with D perhaps matching TRBD1 (6 bases). The CDR3 sequence is 15 residues long. The V end lost 3 bases, the J end lost 0 bases, and 12 bases lay between the germline ends. Germline CDR1 reads SGHTA; CDR2 reads FQGNSA.

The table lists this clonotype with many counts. The CDR3 nucleotides read TGTGCCAGCAGTGAAGATAGGGCCACTGAAGCTTTCTTT. The encoded protein is CASSEDRATEAFF. The gene calls are TRBV2 and TRBJ1-1; D is ambiguous. Germline V gene data show CDR1 as SNHLY and CDR2 as FYNNEI. With 1 base removed from V and 4 bases from J, the gap between germline ends came to 7 bases. This CDR3 spans 13 amino acids.

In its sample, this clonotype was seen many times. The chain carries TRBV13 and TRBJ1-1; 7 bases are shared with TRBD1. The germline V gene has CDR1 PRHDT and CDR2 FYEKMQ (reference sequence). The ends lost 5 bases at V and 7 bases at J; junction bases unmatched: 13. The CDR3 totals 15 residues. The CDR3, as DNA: TGTGCCAGCAGCCAAACAGGGGTCGGGAGTGGTGAAGCTTTCTTT. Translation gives CASSQTGVGSGEAFF.

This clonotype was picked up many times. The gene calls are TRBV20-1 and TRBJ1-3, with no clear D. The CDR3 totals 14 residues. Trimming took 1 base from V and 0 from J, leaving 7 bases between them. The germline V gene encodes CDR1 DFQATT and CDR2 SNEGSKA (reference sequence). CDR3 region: CSARGRTSGNTIYF. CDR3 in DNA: TGCAGTGCTAGAGGACGGACCTCTGGAAACACCATATATTTT.

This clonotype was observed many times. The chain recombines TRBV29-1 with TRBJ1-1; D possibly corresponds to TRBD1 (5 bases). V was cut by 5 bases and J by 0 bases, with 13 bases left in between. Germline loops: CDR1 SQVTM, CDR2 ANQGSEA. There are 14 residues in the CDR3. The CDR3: CSVSPGSMNTEAFF. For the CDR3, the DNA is TGCAGCGTTTCCCCAGGGTCGATGAACACTGAAGCTTTCTTT.

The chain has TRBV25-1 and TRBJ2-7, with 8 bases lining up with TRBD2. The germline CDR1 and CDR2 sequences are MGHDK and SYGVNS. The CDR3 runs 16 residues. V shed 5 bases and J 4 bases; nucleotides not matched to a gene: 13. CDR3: CASSLASAGVVYEQYF. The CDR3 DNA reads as TGTGCCAGCAGTTTAGCTTCAGCGGGAGTTGTTTACGAGCAGTACTTC.

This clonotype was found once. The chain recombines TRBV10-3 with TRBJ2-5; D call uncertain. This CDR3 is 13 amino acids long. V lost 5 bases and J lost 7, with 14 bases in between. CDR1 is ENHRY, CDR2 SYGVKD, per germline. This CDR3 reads CAISSRRAVTQYF. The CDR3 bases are TGTGCCATCAGTTCCCGTAGGGCGGTGACCCAGTACTTC.

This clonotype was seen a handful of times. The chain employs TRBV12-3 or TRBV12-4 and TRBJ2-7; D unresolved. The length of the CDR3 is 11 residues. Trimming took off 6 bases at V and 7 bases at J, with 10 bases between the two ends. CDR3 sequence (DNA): TGTGCCAGCAGACGGTGGGGTGAGCAGTACTTC. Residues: CASRRWGEQYF.

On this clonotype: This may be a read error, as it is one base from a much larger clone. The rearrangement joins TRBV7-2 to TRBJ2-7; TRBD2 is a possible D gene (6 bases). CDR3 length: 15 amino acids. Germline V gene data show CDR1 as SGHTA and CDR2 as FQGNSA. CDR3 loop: CASRPGTRRGYERYF. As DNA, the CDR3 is TGTGCCAGCAGACCCGGGACCCGGAGGGGCTACGAGCGGTACTTC.

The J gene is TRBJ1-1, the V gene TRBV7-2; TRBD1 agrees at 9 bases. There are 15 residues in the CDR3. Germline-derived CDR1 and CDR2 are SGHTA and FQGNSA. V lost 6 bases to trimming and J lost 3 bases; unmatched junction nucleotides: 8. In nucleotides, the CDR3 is TGTGCCAGCAGTATACAGGGGGCCTTGGACACTGAAGCTTTCTTT. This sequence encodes CASSIQGALDTEAFF. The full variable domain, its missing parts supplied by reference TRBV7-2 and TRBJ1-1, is GAGVSQSPSNKVTEKGKDVELRCDPISGHTALYWYRQSLGQGLEFLIYFQGNSAPDKSGLPSDRFSAERTGGSVSTLTIQRTQQEDSAVYLCASSIQGALDTEAFFGQGTRLTVV.

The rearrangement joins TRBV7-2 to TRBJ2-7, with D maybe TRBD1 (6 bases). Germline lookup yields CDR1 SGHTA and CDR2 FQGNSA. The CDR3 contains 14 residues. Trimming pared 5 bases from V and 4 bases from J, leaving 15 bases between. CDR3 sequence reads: CASSVVRGLYEQYF. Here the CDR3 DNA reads TGTGCCAGCAGCGTAGTCAGGGGCCTTTACGAGCAGTACTTC.

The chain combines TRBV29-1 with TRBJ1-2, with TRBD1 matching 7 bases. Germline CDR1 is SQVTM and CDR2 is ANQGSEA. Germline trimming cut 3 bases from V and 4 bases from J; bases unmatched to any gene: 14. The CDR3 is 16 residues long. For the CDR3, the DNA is TGCAGCGTTGATAAGCGTGAGGGGGCCGGGATCTATGGCTACACCTTC. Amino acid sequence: CSVDKREGAGIYGYTF. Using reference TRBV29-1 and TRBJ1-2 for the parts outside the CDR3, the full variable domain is SAVISQKPSRDICQRGTSLTIQCQVDSQVTMMFWYRQQPGQSLTLIATANQGSEATYESGFVIDKFPISRPNLTFSTLTVSNMSPEDSSIYLCSVDKREGAGIYGYTFGSGTRLTVV.

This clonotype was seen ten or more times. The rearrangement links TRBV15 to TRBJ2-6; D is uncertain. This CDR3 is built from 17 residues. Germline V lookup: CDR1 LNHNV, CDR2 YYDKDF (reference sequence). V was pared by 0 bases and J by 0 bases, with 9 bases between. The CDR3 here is CATSREPINSGANVLTF. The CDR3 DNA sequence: TGTGCCACCAGCAGAGAACCGATAAACTCTGGGGCCAACGTCCTGACTTTC. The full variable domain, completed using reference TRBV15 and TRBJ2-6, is DAMVIQNPRYQVTQFGKPVTLSCSQTLNHNVMYWYQQKSSQAPKLLFHYYDKDFNNEADTPDNFQSRRPNTSFCFLDIRSPGLGDTAMYLCATSREPINSGANVLTFGAGSRLTVL.

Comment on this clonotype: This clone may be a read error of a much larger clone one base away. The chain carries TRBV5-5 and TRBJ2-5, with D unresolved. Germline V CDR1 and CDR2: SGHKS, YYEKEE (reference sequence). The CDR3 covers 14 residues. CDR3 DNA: TGTGCCGGCAGCTTGTCGATATCGGAAGAGACCCAGTACTTC. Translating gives CAGSLSISEETQYF.